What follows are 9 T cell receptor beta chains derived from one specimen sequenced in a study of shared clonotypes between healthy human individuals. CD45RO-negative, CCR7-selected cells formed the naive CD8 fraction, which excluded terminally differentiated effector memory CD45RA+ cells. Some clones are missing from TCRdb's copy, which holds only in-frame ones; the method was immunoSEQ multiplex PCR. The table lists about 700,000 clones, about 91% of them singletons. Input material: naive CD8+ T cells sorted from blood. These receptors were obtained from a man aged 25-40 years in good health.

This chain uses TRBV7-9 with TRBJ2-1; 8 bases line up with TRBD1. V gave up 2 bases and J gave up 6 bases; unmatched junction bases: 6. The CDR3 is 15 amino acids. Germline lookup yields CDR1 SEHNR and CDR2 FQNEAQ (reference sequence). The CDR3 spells CASSLTQGAGNEQFF. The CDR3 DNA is TGTGCCAGCAGCTTAACTCAGGGGGCGGGCAATGAGCAGTTCTTC.

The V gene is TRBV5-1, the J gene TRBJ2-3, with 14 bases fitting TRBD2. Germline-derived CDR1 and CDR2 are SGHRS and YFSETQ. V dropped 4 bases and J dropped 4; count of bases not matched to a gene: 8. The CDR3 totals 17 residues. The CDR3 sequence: CASSMVTSGRVADTQYF. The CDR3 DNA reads TGCGCCAGCAGCATGGTGACTAGCGGGAGGGTTGCAGATACGCAGTATTTT.

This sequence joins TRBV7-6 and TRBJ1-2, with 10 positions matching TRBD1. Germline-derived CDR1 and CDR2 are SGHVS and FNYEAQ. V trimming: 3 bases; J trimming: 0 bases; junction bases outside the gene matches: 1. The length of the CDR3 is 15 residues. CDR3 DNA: TGTGCCAGCAGCTTTGGACAGGGGGCTAACTATGGCTACACCTTC. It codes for CASSFGQGANYGYTF. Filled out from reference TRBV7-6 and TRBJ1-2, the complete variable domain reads GAGVSQSPRYKVTKRGQDVALRCDPISGHVSLYWYRQALGQGPEFLTYFNYEAQQDKSGLPNDRFSAERPEGSISTLTIQRTEQRDSAMYRCASSFGQGANYGYTFGSGTRLTVV.

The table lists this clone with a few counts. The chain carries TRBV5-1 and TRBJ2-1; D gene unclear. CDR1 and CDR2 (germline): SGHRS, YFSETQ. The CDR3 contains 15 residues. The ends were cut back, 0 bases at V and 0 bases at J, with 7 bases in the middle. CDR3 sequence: CASSLESSSYNEQFF. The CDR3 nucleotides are TGCGCCAGCAGCTTGGAAAGCAGCTCCTACAATGAGCAGTTCTTC.

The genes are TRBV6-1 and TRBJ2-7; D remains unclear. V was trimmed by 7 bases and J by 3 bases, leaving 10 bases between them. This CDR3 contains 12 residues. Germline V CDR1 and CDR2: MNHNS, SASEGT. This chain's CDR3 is CASTPAIYEQYF. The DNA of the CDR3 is TGTGCCAGCACACCAGCCATCTACGAGCAGTACTTC.

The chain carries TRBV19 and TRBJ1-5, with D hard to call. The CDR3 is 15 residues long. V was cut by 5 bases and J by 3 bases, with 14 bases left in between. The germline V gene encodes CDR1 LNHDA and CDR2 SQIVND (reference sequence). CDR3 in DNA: TGTGCCAGTAGTCGCCTCCCTGGAACCAATCAGCCCCAGCATTTT. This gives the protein CASSRLPGTNQPQHF.

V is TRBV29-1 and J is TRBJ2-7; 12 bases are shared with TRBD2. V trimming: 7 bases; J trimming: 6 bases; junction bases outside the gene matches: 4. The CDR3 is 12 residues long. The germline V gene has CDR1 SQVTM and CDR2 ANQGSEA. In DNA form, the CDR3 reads TGCAGCGCCCTAGCGGGAGGGCCCGAGCAGTACTTC. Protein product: CSALAGGPEQYF.

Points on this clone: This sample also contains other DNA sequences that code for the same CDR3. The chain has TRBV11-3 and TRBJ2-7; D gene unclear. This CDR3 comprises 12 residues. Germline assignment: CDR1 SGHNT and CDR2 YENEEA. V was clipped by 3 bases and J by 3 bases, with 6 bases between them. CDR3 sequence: CASSFGGYEQYF. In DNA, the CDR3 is TGTGCCAGCAGCTTCGGCGGCTACGAGCAGTACTTC. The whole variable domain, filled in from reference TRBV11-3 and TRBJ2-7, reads EAGVVQSPRYKIIEKKQPVAFWCNPISGHNTLYWYLQNLGQGPELLIRYENEEAVDDSQLPKDRFSAERLKGVDSTLKIQPAELGDSAVYLCASSFGGYEQYFGPGTRLTVT.

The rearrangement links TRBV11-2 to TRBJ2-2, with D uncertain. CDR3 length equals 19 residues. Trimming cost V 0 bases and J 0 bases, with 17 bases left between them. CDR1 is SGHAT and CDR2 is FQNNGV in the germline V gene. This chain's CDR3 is CASSLDLDTPIPNTGELFF. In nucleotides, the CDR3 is TGTGCCAGCAGCTTAGATCTTGACACCCCGATCCCGAACACCGGGGAGCTGTTTTTT.